This T cell receptor (beta chain) stems from a study of cytomegalovirus exposure and HLA in healthy donors. Study-level results: The authors judged a highly shared variant cluster likely a sequencing artifact. A link between a missense DCLRE1C variant and TCR beta V- and J-gene trimming emerged from a later analysis.

With respect to this clone: What it recognizes is unknown.

The PCR contained 60 Vbeta and 13 Jbeta primers. TCRdb's table, derived via immunoSEQ multiplex PCR, lists solely in-frame clones and lacks some. Reported are 100,000 to 150,000 clones; the ten largest clones contain 0.9% to 1.2%. Germline V lookup: CDR1 LNHNV, CDR2 YYDKDF (reference sequence). The CDR3 totals 15 residues. V was clipped by 5 bases and J by 6 bases; unmatched bases: 7. This TCR derives from a man between 18 and 35 years old in good health and CMV-seronegative. Sequencing input: PBMCs. This sequence joins TRBV15 and TRBJ1-6, with 7 bases aligning to TRBD1. CDR3 nucleotide sequence: TGTGCCACCAGCCGAAGACAGGGCTCTAATTCACCCCTCCACTTT. Protein: CATSRRQGSNSPLHF.